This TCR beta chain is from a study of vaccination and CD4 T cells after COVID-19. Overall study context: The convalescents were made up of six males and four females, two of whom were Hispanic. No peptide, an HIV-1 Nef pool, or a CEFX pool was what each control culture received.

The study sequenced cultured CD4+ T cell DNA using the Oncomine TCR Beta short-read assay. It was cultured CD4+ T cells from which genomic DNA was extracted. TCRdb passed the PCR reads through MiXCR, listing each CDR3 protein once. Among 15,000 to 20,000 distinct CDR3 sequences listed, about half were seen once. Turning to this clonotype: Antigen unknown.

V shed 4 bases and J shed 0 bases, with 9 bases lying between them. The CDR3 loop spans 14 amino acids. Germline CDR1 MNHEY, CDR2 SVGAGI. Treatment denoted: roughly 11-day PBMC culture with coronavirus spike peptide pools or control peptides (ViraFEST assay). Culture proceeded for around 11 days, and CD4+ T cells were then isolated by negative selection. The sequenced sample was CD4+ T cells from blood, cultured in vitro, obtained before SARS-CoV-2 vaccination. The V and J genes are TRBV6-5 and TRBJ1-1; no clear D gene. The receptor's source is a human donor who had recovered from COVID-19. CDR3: CASSSTELNTEAFF. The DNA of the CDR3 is TGTGCCAGCAGTTCGACTGAATTGAACACTGAAGCTTTCTTT.